This T cell receptor (beta chain) was observed in a study of blood T cell repertoires in COVID-19. Study details: The United States, Italy and Spain provided the acute and convalescent COVID-19 samples. The analysed material was cDNA or gDNA that came from T cells, B-cell-depleted T cells, or PBMCs.

A Seattle source enrolled patients during active infection and followed them longitudinally. Authors' processing steps: Reference gene primer amplification yielded estimated nucleated cell counts. Using immunoSEQ multiplex PCR, the repertoire was profiled, and TCRdb retains in-frame clones only, with some absent. V, J and clone size derive from that table, while D and trimming were established from the DNA sequence. This sample has some 200,000 clones; just under 85% occur once, and the top ten carry 0.9% to 0.95%. The CDR3 is made up of 15 amino acids. CDR1 is SNHLY and CDR2 is FYNNEI in the germline V gene. V lost 5 bases to trimming and J lost 8 bases; unmatched junction nucleotides: 11.

This clonotype was obtained from a man aged 60 to 69 with COVID-19, enrolled during active disease. This chain links TRBV2 with TRBJ2-1, with TRBD1 identical over 8 bases. Source material: peripheral blood. The CDR3 bases are TGTGCCAGCAGTCAGGACAGGGTCGGGTCGGATGAGCAGTTCTTC. This encodes CASSQDRVGSDEQFF.